This TCR beta chain was captured in a study of Graves' ophthalmopathy and Graves' hyperthyroidism (dated by TCRdb to 2017 to 2018). Background for the entire study: Peripheral blood was collected before any treatment was given, at the time of initial diagnosis. TCR beta repertoire signatures were used to distinguish Graves' ophthalmopathy from Graves' hyperthyroidism and to predict progression to ophthalmopathy. In total, some 130 blood samples were TCR-sequenced: roughly 45 ophthalmopathy, over 70 hyperthyroidism and some 17 hyperthyroidism-to-ophthalmopathy patients. To explore V-J signatures that separate ophthalmopathy from hyperthyroidism, a discovery set of 95 to 100 patients was enrolled, consisting of about 45 with ophthalmopathy and around 57 with stable hyperthyroidism. An independent validation cohort comprised some 19 hyperthyroidism patients and 17 patients who later progressed from hyperthyroidism to ophthalmopathy. T-cell repertoires of thyroid tissue and blood were compared in over 5 hyperthyroidism patients. Following sample collection, hyperthyroidism patients were given methimazole at a starting dose of 30 mg daily, and ophthalmopathy patients were given high-dose intravenous methylprednisolone. The 100 or so discovery patients were randomly split 7:3 into training and test sets. The full study reports these points: Among expanded thyroid clonotypes with frequency above 0.001, most also showed up in blood, which suggests that blood repertoires may reflect the thyroid immune response. The 13-signature model separated ophthalmopathy from stable hyperthyroidism with around 90% sensitivity and 81.08% specificity in cross-validation, and 80%/75% in the test set. No statistical method was used to predetermine the sample size, and group allocation was not hidden from the investigators. In validation, the model predicted ophthalmopathy progression with about 71% sensitivity and roughly 78% specificity; some twelve predicted patients were CT-confirmed with GO in a median of around 6 months.

Ophthalmopathy patients had moderately to severely active disease, Clinical Activity Score of at least 3, NOSPECS grade of at least 4, and disease duration under 3 months. Patients with other autoimmune diseases, uncontrolled infections, pregnancy or lactation were excluded from the study. Clinical symptoms, serum thyroxine, TRAb, thyroid ultrasound and orbital computed tomography were used for diagnosis. Using Ficoll-Paque density gradient centrifugation, PBMCs were isolated from 9.5 to 10 ml of fresh peripheral blood. Total RNA was extracted using Trizol reagent, and RNA quality was checked on an Agilent 2100 Bioanalyzer. For repertoire sequencing, the TCR beta CDR3 regions were amplified from RNA transcripts. The first round was an RT-PCR using HTBI primers with the Qiagen OneStep RT-PCR kit, and this first round was followed by a second-round multiplex PCR, then size selection and purification. Libraries were sequenced paired-end with 100 bp reads on an Illumina HiSeq2000. For the original study's pipeline: SOAPnuke was used to process the reads, throwing out any read that had adapters, had uncalled bases, had a mean Phred below 15, or lacked an exact constant-primer or identifier match. COPE v1.2.5 was used to merge the high-quality paired reads. Clonotypes were defined as unique nucleotide sequences and were aligned to IMGT TRB V, D and J references using MiTCR v1.1. Only V-J combinations with frequency above 0.0001 were analysed, covering approximately 99% of repertoires. For each V-J combination, a TCR clonal expansion and chaos score was defined as F50 clonal expansion divided by the chaos observed in the TCRdist matrix. Welch's t-statistics and random forest were used to reduce the features to 13 V-J combinations, which were then used as input to a naive Bayes classifier. The similarity between thyroid and blood repertoires was quantified using the Morisita-Horn index. TCRdb reprocessing: public reads trimmed at Q25 with fastp, clones called with MiXCR, in-frame beta chains kept. Entries are consolidated by CDR3 protein sequence, retaining the most common genes and DNA. For this entry, the V and J calls and clone size follow TCRdb and not the study's own pipeline. This sample gives 360,000 or so distinct CDR3 sequences in total; approximately 20% of them show up just once. The ten largest clonotypes hold 1.6% of the sample.

This clonotype was picked up many times. It has no known antigen specificity. The record has no base qualities; no much larger clone is one base away. The germline V gene provides CDR1 SNHLY and CDR2 FYNNEI. Deletion took 0 bases off V and 0 bases off J, with a span of 8 bases between the germline ends. Including the terminal cysteine and phenylalanine, the CDR3 comprises 15 residues. Only the CDR3 region is kept as DNA, spanning 45 bases read in frame from base 1. The chain is encoded by TRBV2 joined to TRBJ1-1; the D segment cannot be called with confidence. The sequenced sample consisted of peripheral blood. This TCR was sampled from a woman in her late teens or twenties with Graves' ophthalmopathy. Donor details come from another sample of the same person, matched by shared clones. The nucleotide sequence reads TGTGCCAGCAGTGAAGCGCACTCTTTGAACACTGAAGCTTTCTTT. The translation is CASSEAHSLNTEAFF.